This TCR beta chain came from a study of T cells in Graves' hyperthyroidism and ophthalmopathy. Turning to the study itself: Peripheral blood was taken when the disease was first diagnosed, before any treatment began.

Amplified TCR beta CDR3 regions derived from RNA transcripts. In the first-round RT-PCR of the TCR CDR3, the HTBI primer set was used. A single record per CDR3 protein comes from TCRdb applying MiXCR to the multiplex PCR reads. The data show some 150,000 distinct CDR3 sequences, about 20% seen once. Clinical symptoms, serum thyroxine and TRAb, thyroid ultrasound and orbital computed tomography were used for the diagnoses. The blood sample dates from first hyperthyroidism diagnosis, preceding any ophthalmopathy symptoms. Germline CDR1 reads SGHVS; CDR2 reads FQNEAQ. The CDR3 has 18 residues. Trimming left V 0 bases short and J 0 bases short, with 12 bases between.

Specimen: blood. The chain employs TRBV7-8 and TRBJ2-6, with unresolved D. The TCR comes from a woman between 50 and 59 years old with Graves' hyperthyroidism that later progressed to Graves' ophthalmopathy. CDR3 nucleotides: TGTGCCAGCAGCTTAGCGCGCACAGACCTCTCTGGGGCCAACGTCCTGACTTTC. This gives the protein CASSLARTDLSGANVLTF.